These 17 T cell receptor beta chains originate from one sample sequenced in a study of beta chain features in type 1 diabetes. Study-level findings and limits: Type 1 diabetes patients had TCRB CDR3s that were shorter (moderately but significantly so) in all four CD4+ subsets.

These receptors lack a known antigen. Reverse transcribing all isolated RNA meant expressed TCRB transcripts were sequenced. Measured with immunoSEQ multiplex PCR; TCRdb has only the in-frame clones, and not every one. Here the sample spans a few hundred thousand clones, roughly 14% being singletons. Sample: naive CD4+ T cells from blood. These TCRs come from a young woman with type 1 diabetes.

The V gene is TRBV15, the J gene TRBJ2-5; D may be TRBD1 (5 bases). Germline-derived CDR1 and CDR2 are LNHNV and YYDKDF (reference sequence). Trimming removed 1 base from V and 5 bases from J, with 17 bases in between. There are 16 residues in the CDR3. The CDR3 is CATSRVGTGLGETQYF. CDR3 nucleotide sequence: TGTGCCACCAGCAGAGTCGGAACAGGTCTAGGGGAGACCCAGTACTTC.

The chain recombines TRBV18 with TRBJ2-2; 13 positions agree with TRBD2. In germline, CDR1 is KGHSH, CDR2 LQKENI. This CDR3 has 17 residues. Trimming removed 8 bases from V and 5 bases from J; junction bases left unmatched: 11. The CDR3: CASPLKPGLAGTGELFF. CDR3 sequence (DNA): TGTGCCAGCCCACTCAAACCGGGACTAGCGGGAACCGGGGAGCTGTTTTTT.

A few counts support this clone. The CDR3 coding sequence is TGTGCCTGGAGAAAATCCCGCTCCTACGAGCAGTACTTC. This gives the protein CAWRKSRSYEQYF. The chain couples TRBV30 to TRBJ2-7; no clear D gene. V was clipped by 3 bases and J by 0 bases, with 9 bases between them. The germline V gene encodes CDR1 GTSNPN and CDR2 SVGIG (reference sequence). The CDR3 covers 13 residues.

The gene calls are TRBV18 and TRBJ1-2; D may be TRBD1 (5 bases). The CDR3 is 14 residues long. V lost 0 bases and J 4 bases, leaving 9 bases between the germline ends. Germline V CDR1 and CDR2: KGHSH, LQKENI. CDR3 sequence (DNA): TGTGCCAGCTCACCACCCCCAGGGTTCTATGGCTACACCTTC. This encodes CASSPPPGFYGYTF. The entire variable domain, with the rest obtained from reference TRBV18 and TRBJ1-2, is as follows: NAGVMQNPRHLVRRRGQEARLRCSPMKGHSHVYWYRQLPEEGLKFMVYLQKENIIDESGMPKERFSAEFPKEGPSILRIQQVVRGDSAAYFCASSPPPGFYGYTFGSGTRLTVV.

The sample holds a few counts of this clone. The chain joins TRBV5-4 to TRBJ1-1, with 7 bases matching TRBD1. This CDR3 region has 16 residues. Germline values: CDR1 SGHNT, CDR2 YYREEE (reference sequence). Trimming took 4 bases from V and 0 from J; bases not matched to a gene: 9. The CDR3 sequence: CASSPTGARMNTEAFF. The CDR3 nucleotides are TGTGCCAGCAGCCCTACAGGGGCGCGGATGAACACTGAAGCTTTCTTT.

The chain links TRBV7-2 to TRBJ1-2; TRBD1 matches at 7 bases. With 5 bases clipped from V and 3 bases from J, the junction kept 3 bases outside the gene matches. Per the germline V gene, CDR1 is SGHTA and CDR2 is FQGNSA. CDR3 size: 13 residues. Here the CDR3 reads CASSPGTDYGYTF. As DNA, the CDR3 is TGTGCCAGCAGCCCCGGGACAGACTATGGCTACACCTTC.

This clone was counted a few times. The chain recombines TRBV9 with TRBJ2-5, with 8 bases identical to TRBD2. CDR3 length: 15 residues. After removal of 4 bases from V and 1 base from J, the junction contained 6 bases not matched to a gene. The V gene's germline CDR1 is SGDLS and CDR2 YYNGEE. Here the CDR3 reads CASSPPGRAQETQYF. The CDR3 bases are TGTGCCAGCAGCCCACCCGGGAGGGCCCAAGAGACCCAGTACTTC.

This clone was counted only a few times. The chain uses TRBV10-2 and TRBJ2-3, with TRBD2 as a possible D gene (5 bases). The V end was cut by 7 bases, the J end by 0 bases, with 14 bases between. This CDR3 is built from 15 residues. CDR1 and CDR2 from the germline V gene are WSHSY and SAAADI. CDR3 residues: CASIQLGESTDTQYF. The CDR3 DNA follows: TGCGCCAGCATTCAACTAGGAGAAAGCACAGATACGCAGTATTTT.

The chain carries TRBV7-3 and TRBJ2-7, with D maybe TRBD1 (6 bases). CDR1 is SGHTA, CDR2 FQGTGA, per germline. Trimming removed 2 bases from V and 2 bases from J, with 13 bases in between. The CDR3 extends over 15 amino acids. CDR3 bases: TGTGCCAGCAGCTTACAGGCAGGGGTAGCCTACGAGCAGTACTTC. Translated: CASSLQAGVAYEQYF.

This clone was seen a handful of times. V gene TRBV6-6 combines with J gene TRBJ1-1; D might be TRBD1 (6 bases). The CDR3 totals 12 residues. Germline loops: CDR1 MNHNY, CDR2 SVGAGI (reference sequence). V was trimmed by 7 bases and J by 4 bases, leaving 10 bases between them. For the CDR3, the DNA is TGTGCCAGCACTCCCAGGGGCACTGAAGCTTTCTTT. Its translation: CASTPRGTEAFF.

The J gene is TRBJ1-2, the V gene TRBV6-6, with D perhaps TRBD1 (6 bases). The V and J ends lost 5 bases and 5 bases respectively, with 12 bases between them. This CDR3 is built from 13 residues. Germline lookup yields CDR1 MNHNY and CDR2 SVGAGI (reference sequence). Written as DNA, the CDR3 is TGTGCCAGCAGTGAGGACAGTGGTTATGGCTACACCTTC. Translated: CASSEDSGYGYTF.

In its sample, this clone was seen a few times. This chain connects TRBV29-1 to TRBJ1-1; weak D call: TRBD1 (6 bases). CDR1 and CDR2 (germline): SQVTM, ANQGSEA. This CDR3 comprises 12 residues. V lost 4 bases and J 2 bases, leaving 8 bases between the germline ends. The CDR3 region has the DNA TGCAGCGTTGGGACAGCCAACACTGAAGCTTTCTTT. Translating it yields CSVGTANTEAFF.

The V call is TRBV4-3, the J call TRBJ1-2; D possibly corresponds to TRBD1 (6 bases). The CDR3 sequence is 15 residues long. V lost 1 base, J lost 6 bases, and 15 bases lay in between. The germline CDR1 and CDR2 sequences are LGHNA and YSLEER. CDR3 in DNA: TGCGCCAGCAGCCAAGGGGACATAATCGTTGATGGCTACACCTTC. Amino acids: CASSQGDIIVDGYTF.

The gene calls are TRBV11-2 and TRBJ1-1; D may be TRBD1 (5 bases). The CDR3 has 13 residues. Trimming took off 3 bases at V and 2 bases at J, with 7 bases between the two ends. The V gene's germline CDR1 is SGHAT and CDR2 FQNNGV. As DNA, the CDR3 is TGTGCCAGCAGCTTGGGGCTCAACACTGAAGCTTTCTTT. Its translation: CASSLGLNTEAFF.

The chain joins TRBV25-1 to TRBJ1-2; D is uncertain. Between the trimmed V and J ends, which lost 4 bases and 4 bases, there was a span of 16 bases. The CDR3 is 15 amino acids. Germline CDR1 MGHDK, CDR2 SYGVNS. The CDR3 spells CASSAGRDNRYGYTF. DNA of the CDR3: TGTGCCAGCAGTGCAGGAAGAGACAACCGCTATGGCTACACCTTC.

The V gene is TRBV27, the J gene TRBJ2-1, with 8 bases identical to TRBD2. With 2 bases clipped from V and 8 bases from J, the junction kept 8 bases outside the gene matches. The CDR3 runs 15 residues. Germline V lookup: CDR1 MNHEY, CDR2 SMNVEV (reference sequence). The CDR3 DNA reads as TGTGCCAGCAGTTTAAGGAGCGGGAGAATACATGAGCAGTTCTTC. Translation: CASSLRSGRIHEQFF.

V usage is TRBV28 and J usage is TRBJ2-3, with D possibly matching TRBD2 (7 bases). Trimming shortened V by 5 bases and J by 1 base, and 19 bases separated the two germline ends. The CDR3 has 17 amino acids. Germline CDR1 reads MDHEN; CDR2 reads SYDVKM. The CDR3 nucleotides are TGTGCCAGCAGTACCCCCCGGGGGGCTCATGGCACAGATACGCAGTATTTT. This codes for CASSTPRGAHGTDTQYF.